Each of the 21 T cell receptor beta chains below was sequenced from the same sample in a study. TCRdb analysed the RT-PCR reads with MiXCR anew, one entry per CDR3 protein. The top ten hold 3.6% of the sample, which has about 700,000 distinct CDR3 sequences, around 14% seen once. Sequences were obtained from memory CD4+ T cells from blood. The receptors shown here come from a female donor in good health, serving as a healthy control.

This clonotype was detected only a few times. The J gene is TRBJ1-3, the V gene TRBV4-3; D is ambiguous. Trimming removed 0 bases at V and 3 bases at J, with 3 bases between. The length of the CDR3 is 13 residues. Germline V lookup: CDR1 LGHNA, CDR2 YSLEER. In DNA, the CDR3 is TGCGCCAGCAGCCAAGAATTTGGAAACACCATATATTTT. Protein sequence: CASSQEFGNTIYF.

The rearrangement joins TRBV7-9 to TRBJ2-7; weak D call: TRBD2 (6 bases). CDR3 length equals 15 residues. V dropped 0 bases and J dropped 3 bases, with 12 bases sitting between them. Germline V gene lookup returns CDR1 SEHNR and CDR2 FQNEAQ (reference sequence). The CDR3 coding sequence is TGTGCCAGCAGCTTAGCCGGGACTGAGATCTACGAGCAGTACTTC. Translating it yields CASSLAGTEIYEQYF.

This clonotype was observed a few times. The chain carries TRBV20-1 and TRBJ2-7; D uncertain. Trimming took 0 bases from V and 0 from J, leaving 12 bases between them. The CDR3 runs 15 residues. Germline lookup yields CDR1 DFQATT and CDR2 SNEGSKA (reference sequence). The CDR3 bases are TGCAGTGCTAGAGATTCCAGCGACATCTCCTACGAGCAGTACTTC. Its protein is CSARDSSDISYEQYF.

This clonotype occurred a few times. The chain recombines TRBV15 with TRBJ1-1; D ambiguous. V was clipped by 6 bases and J by 5 bases, with 10 bases between them. CDR1 and CDR2 from the germline V gene are LNHNV and YYDKDF (reference sequence). The CDR3 totals 12 residues. In DNA, the CDR3 is TGTGCCACCAGTAGAATCGGTACTGAAGCTTTCTTT. The encoded protein is CATSRIGTEAFF.

This chain connects TRBV6-2 or TRBV6-3 to TRBJ2-7, with 8 bases fitting TRBD2. The ends lost 2 bases at V and 3 bases at J; junction bases unmatched: 12. Germline V CDR1 and CDR2: MNHEY, SVGEGT. CDR3 length equals 17 residues. For the CDR3, the DNA is TGTGCCAGCAGTTACCGGCATCTTCGGGAGGGCCTCTACGAGCAGTACTTC. Protein product: CASSYRHLREGLYEQYF.

Here the CDR3 DNA reads TGTGCCAGCAGCTTACAGAAGAACACCGGGGAGCTGTTTTTT. Its translation is CASSLQKNTGELFF. The chain recombines TRBV7-2 with TRBJ2-2; D ambiguous. The V and J ends lost 2 bases and 1 base respectively, with 5 bases between them. Germline assignment: CDR1 SGHTA and CDR2 FQGNSA. The CDR3 consists of 14 residues.

This clonotype was seen repeatedly, ten times or more. V is TRBV4-2 and J is TRBJ2-3; TRBD1 might be the D (5 bases). The V end was cut by 0 bases, the J end by 8 bases, with 9 bases between. Germline CDR1 reads LGHNA; CDR2 reads YNFKEQ. This CDR3 has 13 residues. CDR3 loop: CASSQDWQGTQYF. The CDR3 DNA follows: TGTGCCAGCAGCCAAGATTGGCAGGGTACGCAGTATTTT.

This chain links TRBV6-5 with TRBJ1-1; possibly TRBD1 for D (6 bases). V lost 0 bases and J 4 bases, leaving 12 bases between the germline ends. Germline CDR1 reads MNHEY; CDR2 reads SVGAGI. The CDR3 spans 15 residues. The CDR3 loop reads CASSYSAGVSTEAFF. The CDR3 DNA is TGTGCCAGCAGTTACTCGGCAGGGGTCAGCACTGAAGCTTTCTTT.

V gene TRBV7-3 combines with J gene TRBJ2-3; the D call may be TRBD1 or TRBD2 (5 bases each). Germline-derived CDR1 and CDR2 are SGHTA and FQGTGA. V was trimmed by 4 bases and J by 3 bases, leaving 20 bases between them. The CDR3 spans 17 residues. CDR3 bases: TGTGCCAGCAGCTCCTACCCCCCAGGGACCGGGACAGATACGCAGTATTTT. The encoded protein is CASSSYPPGTGTDTQYF.

This chain connects TRBV20-1 to TRBJ2-1; 7 bases agree with TRBD2. CDR3 length: 11 residues. Looked up from germline, CDR1 is DFQATT and CDR2 is SNEGSKA (reference sequence). The junction had 10 bases not matched to a gene; V was cut back by 6 bases and J by 14 bases. The CDR3 is CSAGGTKMEFF. CDR3 bases: TGCAGTGCCGGAGGGACTAAGATGGAGTTCTTC.

This clonotype was detected a few times. The rearrangement links TRBV9 to TRBJ1-2; no firm D call. The germline gives CDR1 SGDLS, CDR2 YYNGEE. Trimming pared 0 bases from V and 5 bases from J, leaving 20 bases between. The CDR3 spans 17 residues. The CDR3 DNA follows: TGTGCCAGCAGCGTAGTAGGGTCTCGGCTGCTCGGGTATGGCTACACCTTC. Translation: CASSVVGSRLLGYGYTF.

This chain uses TRBV4-2 with TRBJ2-1; D is undetermined. The length of the CDR3 is 15 residues. Trimming shortened V by 1 base and J by 3 bases, and 10 bases separated the two germline ends. CDR1 is LGHNA, CDR2 YNFKEQ, per germline. The CDR3 nucleotides read TGTGCCAGCAGCCAAGCGGGCCCCCGCTACAATGAGCAGTTCTTC. It encodes CASSQAGPRYNEQFF.

The chain carries TRBV27 and TRBJ2-1, with D perhaps matching TRBD2 (5 bases). The CDR3 is made up of 13 amino acids. The V and J ends lost 4 bases and 9 bases respectively, with 13 bases between them. Germline V lookup: CDR1 MNHEY, CDR2 SMNVEV (reference sequence). The CDR3 sequence: CASSSQRTGEQFF. CDR3 nucleotide sequence: TGTGCCAGCAGTTCCCAAAGGACTGGTGAGCAGTTCTTC.

This clonotype showed up many times. The chain joins TRBV20-1 to TRBJ2-2, with 15 nucleotides matching TRBD2. Germline loops: CDR1 DFQATT, CDR2 SNEGSKA (reference sequence). J lost 8 bases, V lost 6 bases, and 7 bases had no gene match. The CDR3 extends over 15 amino acids. Written as DNA, the CDR3 is TGCAGTGCCAGGCCCGGGACTAGCGGGAGGGGGGAGCTGTTTTTT. This gives the protein CSARPGTSGRGELFF.

This clonotype was found many times. The gene calls are TRBV12-3 or TRBV12-4 and TRBJ2-7; no definite D call. Trimming removed 3 bases at V and 4 bases at J, with 7 bases between. This CDR3 comprises 12 residues. The CDR3 reads CASSFGWYEQYF. The CDR3 bases are TGTGCCAGCAGTTTCGGTTGGTACGAGCAGTACTTC.

This clonotype was observed a handful of times. The chain is built from TRBV5-1 and TRBJ2-7, with TRBD1 matching over 7 bases. CDR3 length: 15 amino acids. Germline trimming cut 2 bases from V and 0 bases from J; bases unmatched to any gene: 5. Germline-derived CDR1 and CDR2 are SGHRS and YFSETQ. The DNA for the CDR3 is TGCGCCAGCAGCTTAGGACAGGCGGCCTCCTACGAGCAGTACTTC. Residues: CASSLGQAASYEQYF.

The gene calls are TRBV7-2 and TRBJ2-2; D could derive from TRBD1 or TRBD2 (5 bases each). Trimming stripped 1 base from V and 4 bases from J, with 10 bases between. From germline, CDR1 is SGHTA and CDR2 FQGNSA. CDR3 length: 15 amino acids. The CDR3 DNA sequence: TGTGCCAGCAGCTTAGTTGGGGGAGCCACCGGGGAGCTGTTTTTT. The encoded protein is CASSLVGGATGELFF.

This clonotype was picked up a small number of times. The rearrangement links TRBV28 to TRBJ1-3, with D maybe TRBD1 (6 bases). Trimming cost V 9 bases and J 7 bases, with 13 bases left between them. Germline V lookup: CDR1 MDHEN, CDR2 SYDVKM. The length of the CDR3 is 12 residues. CDR3 nucleotides: TGTGCCAGACAGGGAGTATGGAACACCATATATTTT. Its protein is CARQGVWNTIYF.

This clonotype was picked up a small number of times. The chain employs TRBV9 and TRBJ2-1, with a weak D call TRBD2 (6 bases). Deletions cut 2 bases from V and 3 bases from J, with 12 bases between. Germline loops: CDR1 SGDLS, CDR2 YYNGEE. The CDR3 contains 15 residues. The CDR3 is CASSVADGSYNEQFF. The CDR3 region has the DNA TGTGCCAGCAGCGTGGCAGACGGGAGCTACAATGAGCAGTTCTTC.

V and J are TRBV9 and TRBJ2-5; D is unclear. Germline values: CDR1 SGDLS, CDR2 YYNGEE. This CDR3 contains 14 residues. V lost 4 bases to trimming and J lost 4 bases, with 14 bases between them. The CDR3 is CASSPRGNGETQYF. CDR3 DNA: TGTGCCAGCAGCCCGCGTGGAAATGGAGAGACCCAGTACTTC.

The chain has TRBV6-2 or TRBV6-3 and TRBJ2-7; D possibly corresponds to TRBD2 (6 bases). The germline CDR1 and CDR2 sequences are MNHEY and SVGEGT. CDR3 size: 13 residues. V was cut by 8 bases and J by 3 bases, with 14 bases left in between. CDR3 sequence reads: CASRGLNFYEQYF. For the CDR3, the DNA is TGTGCCAGCCGGGGACTTAACTTCTACGAGCAGTACTTC.